These 30 T cell receptor beta chains share one sample of origin, sequenced in a study of T cells in Graves' hyperthyroidism and ophthalmopathy. From RNA transcripts, TCR beta CDR3 regions were amplified. With the HTBI primer set, the TCR CDR3 went through a first round of RT-PCR. TCRdb used MiXCR to reprocess the multiplex PCR reads, holding one entry per CDR3 protein. The sample comprises around 56,000 distinct CDR3 sequences, around 50% of which are singletons, and 2.5% to 4% rests with the top ten. The specimen was blood. The origin of the receptors is a woman in her sixties or seventies with Graves' ophthalmopathy.

In DNA form, the CDR3 reads TGTGCCAGCAGCGCCACTAGCGGGGGGGACACCGGGGAGCTGTTTTTT. It codes for CASSATSGGDTGELFF. This chain uses TRBV9 with TRBJ2-2; TRBD2 matches 13 bases. Looked up from germline, CDR1 is SGDLS and CDR2 is YYNGEE. The CDR3 runs 16 residues. The junction had 2 bases not matched to a gene; V was cut back by 3 bases and J by 3 bases.

The rearrangement joins TRBV19 to TRBJ2-7; 9 positions agree with TRBD2. V was clipped by 0 bases and J by 7 bases; unmatched bases: 7. The CDR3 loop spans 15 amino acids. Germline values: CDR1 LNHDA, CDR2 SQIVND (reference sequence). The CDR3 region is CASSIDPSGVAEQYF. In DNA, the CDR3 is TGTGCCAGTAGTATAGACCCTAGCGGGGTTGCGGAGCAGTACTTC.

The V call is TRBV7-2, the J call TRBJ1-2; 10 nucleotides line up with TRBD1. Per the germline V gene, CDR1 is SGHTA and CDR2 is FQGNSA. This CDR3 contains 14 residues. V was pared by 3 bases and J by 6 bases, with 4 bases of the junction left unmatched. The CDR3 reads CASSLLGQGDGYTF. In DNA, the CDR3 is TGTGCCAGCAGCTTGCTCGGACAGGGGGATGGCTACACCTTC. Combining the CDR3 with reference TRBV7-2 and TRBJ1-2 gives the whole variable domain GAGVSQSPSNKVTEKGKDVELRCDPISGHTALYWYRQSLGQGLEFLIYFQGNSAPDKSGLPSDRFSAERTGGSVSTLTIQRTQQEDSAVYLCASSLLGQGDGYTFGSGTRLTVV.

The chain uses TRBV15 and TRBJ1-5; TRBD1 might be the D (5 bases). Deletions cut 9 bases from V and 4 bases from J, with 13 bases between. The CDR3 extends over 13 amino acids. Germline lookup yields CDR1 LNHNV and CDR2 YYDKDF (reference sequence). The CDR3 sequence: CATTQEQNQPQHF. CDR3 DNA: TGTGCCACGACACAGGAGCAGAATCAGCCCCAGCATTTT.

The chain couples TRBV4-2 to TRBJ1-4; D remains ambiguous. Germline V gives CDR1 LGHNA, CDR2 YNFKEQ. The CDR3 is made up of 12 amino acids. V was cut by 0 bases and J by 7 bases, with 3 bases left in between. The CDR3 reads CASSQDLEKLFF. The CDR3 bases are TGTGCCAGCAGCCAAGATCTTGAAAAACTGTTTTTT.

This rearrangement joins TRBV20-1 to TRBJ2-5, with 11 bases matching TRBD2. V lost 3 bases, J lost 0 bases, and 3 bases stayed unmatched. The CDR3 is 15 amino acids. Looked up from germline, CDR1 is DFQATT and CDR2 is SNEGSKA (reference sequence). In nucleotides, the CDR3 is TGCAGTGCTAGCCTAGCGGGGGGACACCAAGAGACCCAGTACTTC. It is translated as CSASLAGGHQETQYF.

In its sample, this clonotype is medium-sized (0.01 to 0.1%). The gene calls are TRBV20-1 and TRBJ1-3; 8 nucleotides line up with TRBD1. Per the germline V gene, CDR1 is DFQATT and CDR2 is SNEGSKA (reference sequence). The CDR3 runs to 14 residues. With V trimmed by 3 bases and J by 4 bases, 5 bases remained unmatched. The DNA of the CDR3 is TGCAGTGCTAGGTCAGGGGGCACGGGAAACACCATATATTTT. This sequence encodes CSARSGGTGNTIYF.

Worth noting for this clonotype: A read error may explain this, as a much larger clone is one base away. No conserved phenylalanine or tryptophan ends this CDR3, so it is likely a read error. The CDR3 reads CAWGPGNTEAFL. In nucleotides, the CDR3 is TGTGCCTGGGGTCCAGGGAACACTGAAGCTTTCTTG. J is TRBJ1-1 and V is TRBV30; D remains unclear. This CDR3 region has 12 residues. Trimming cost V 5 bases and J 1 base, with 8 bases left between them. Germline lookup yields CDR1 GTSNPN and CDR2 SVGIG (reference sequence).

With regard to this clonotype: This likely comes from a read error, as the CDR3 has no conserved phenylalanine or tryptophan at its end. This chain uses TRBV7-2 with TRBJ2-2; possible D gene TRBD2, 6 bases. Germline CDR1 is SGHTA and CDR2 is FQGNSA. The CDR3 sequence is 13 residues long. CDR3 sequence reads: CASSQGANGGLFY. The CDR3 bases are TGTGCCAGCAGCCAAGGTGCCAACGGGGGGCTGTTTTAT.

The chain joins TRBV14 to TRBJ2-7, with a tentative D call TRBD2 (6 bases). The CDR3 loop spans 15 amino acids. Germline V gives CDR1 SGHDN, CDR2 FVKESK. Trimming cost V 2 bases and J 4 bases, with 15 bases left between them. CDR3 DNA: TGTGCCAGCAGCCAATATGGGACGGGGGTATACGAGCAGTACTTC. It is translated as CASSQYGTGVYEQYF.

The J gene is TRBJ2-1, the V gene TRBV9; D is possibly TRBD2 (6 bases). Looked up from germline, CDR1 is SGDLS and CDR2 is YYNGEE. This CDR3 contains 14 residues. V lost 3 bases and J 9 bases, leaving 16 bases between the germline ends. As DNA, the CDR3 is TGTGCCAGCAGCGAGGGGAGGCCGAACACTGAGCAGTTCTTC. Translating it yields CASSEGRPNTEQFF.

The chain combines TRBV28 with TRBJ2-5; D possibly corresponds to TRBD2 (6 bases). The V gene's germline CDR1 is MDHEN and CDR2 SYDVKM. V shed 8 bases and J shed 4 bases, with 17 bases lying between them. This CDR3 spans 14 amino acids. The CDR3 is CASQVGGLRETQYF. In nucleotides, the CDR3 is TGTGCCAGCCAGGTGGGGGGATTAAGAGAGACCCAGTACTTC.

V and J are TRBV19 and TRBJ1-2, with D possibly matching TRBD1 (6 bases). V was cut by 9 bases and J by 5 bases, with 19 bases left in between. Looked up from germline, CDR1 is LNHDA and CDR2 is SQIVND (reference sequence). The CDR3 spans 14 residues. CDR3 nucleotides: TGTGCCAGCCTCCCGGACAGCCAATTTTATGGCTACACCTTC. This gives the protein CASLPDSQFYGYTF.

This clonotype is labeled medium-sized. This CDR3 reads CASSQGDGYGYTF. As DNA, the CDR3 is TGTGCCAGCAGCCAAGGGGACGGCTATGGCTACACCTTC. The chain recombines TRBV7-6 with TRBJ1-2; D is perhaps TRBD1 (5 bases). The CDR3 runs 13 residues. The germline V and J ends were trimmed by 5 bases and 4 bases, with 11 bases remaining between them. From germline, CDR1 is SGHVS and CDR2 FNYEAQ.

The genes are TRBV10-3 and TRBJ2-1; TRBD2 agrees at 8 bases. The V and J ends lost 0 bases and 1 base, in that order; junction bases with no gene match: 11. Germline CDR1 ENHRY, CDR2 SYGVKD. The CDR3 is 19 residues long. CDR3 sequence reads: CAISESGTRMSKSYNEQFF. DNA for the CDR3: TGTGCCATCAGTGAGTCCGGGACTAGAATGAGTAAGTCCTACAATGAGCAGTTCTTC.

There are many counts of this clonotype. This chain uses TRBV11-2 with TRBJ1-6; D is unclear. Trimming left V 1 base short and J 3 bases short, with 13 bases between. The CDR3 totals 17 residues. The germline gives CDR1 SGHAT, CDR2 FQNNGV. The CDR3 coding sequence is TGTGCCAGCAGCTTAGGAGTCCTGCAGGACTATAATTCACCCCTCCACTTT. Translated: CASSLGVLQDYNSPLHF.

This sequence joins TRBV20-1 and TRBJ2-1; TRBD2 might be the D (6 bases). V lost 1 base and J lost 2, with 12 bases in between. Germline V lookup: CDR1 DFQATT, CDR2 SNEGSKA (reference sequence). The CDR3 has 15 amino acids. The CDR3 sequence is CSARGGMGAYNEQFF. The CDR3 DNA sequence: TGCAGTGCTAGAGGCGGGATGGGGGCCTACAATGAGCAGTTCTTC.

The chain has TRBV25-1 and TRBJ1-5, with 8 positions matching TRBD1. Germline values: CDR1 MGHDK, CDR2 SYGVNS. V lost 5 bases and J lost 2; bases outside the gene matches: 5. CDR3 size: 15 residues. The CDR3 loop reads CASSISTGGNQPQHF. In nucleotides, the CDR3 is TGTGCCAGCAGTATATCGACAGGGGGCAATCAGCCCCAGCATTTT.

There are many counts of this clonotype. The chain joins TRBV6-5 to TRBJ2-3, with D perhaps matching TRBD1 (5 bases). The V gene's germline CDR1 is MNHEY and CDR2 SVGAGI. Trimming left V 2 bases short and J 5 bases short, with 17 bases between. The CDR3 has 16 amino acids. The CDR3 DNA follows: TGTGCCAGCAGTTACGGGGCAGAGACCCTAGGAGATACGCAGTATTTT. This sequence encodes CASSYGAETLGDTQYF.

In this sample, this clonotype turned up many times. The chain links TRBV6-4 to TRBJ2-7, with TRBD2 matching over 9 bases. The junction had 11 bases not matched to a gene; V was cut back by 5 bases and J by 6 bases. The length of the CDR3 is 15 residues. The germline CDR1 and CDR2 sequences are MRHNA and SNTAGT. CDR3 in amino acids: CASSPTAGGPGEQYF. CDR3 in DNA: TGTGCCAGCAGTCCCACGGCGGGGGGGCCTGGCGAGCAGTACTTC.

A word on this clonotype: The germline gene is not matched at one end of the junction; a read error may be the cause. The V and J genes are TRBV9 and TRBJ2-1, with TRBD1 identical over 7 bases. The CDR3 covers 16 residues. Germline-derived CDR1 and CDR2 are SGDLS and YYNGEE. CDR3 in amino acids: CANSTLGTASTNEQFF. CDR3 bases: TGTGCCAACAGCACCTTAGGGACAGCTTCCACTAATGAGCAGTTCTTC.

This clonotype was observed many times. The chain is built from TRBV28 and TRBJ1-5, with D maybe TRBD1 (5 bases). Trimming pared 7 bases from V and 8 bases from J, leaving 18 bases between. Germline V gene sequence: CDR1 MDHEN, CDR2 SYDVKM. This CDR3 is built from 14 residues. CDR3 residues: CASNPGTAKEPQHF. The CDR3 DNA is TGTGCCAGCAACCCTGGGACGGCCAAGGAGCCCCAGCATTTT.

In its sample, this clonotype was seen many times. The rearrangement links TRBV9 to TRBJ1-3, with 9 bases identical to TRBD1. The germline gives CDR1 SGDLS, CDR2 YYNGEE. With V trimmed by 1 base and J by 0 bases, 8 bases remained unmatched. The CDR3 is 18 residues long. The CDR3 DNA reads as TGTGCCAGCAGCGTAACCACAGGGGGCTACGTCTCTGGAAACACCATATATTTT. Translated, it gives CASSVTTGGYVSGNTIYF.

V usage is TRBV7-2 and J usage is TRBJ2-7, with D possibly being TRBD2 (5 bases). The CDR3 consists of 15 residues. Germline V gene sequence: CDR1 SGHTA, CDR2 FQGNSA. The V and J ends lost 5 bases and 0 bases respectively, with 14 bases between them. CDR3 coding DNA: TGTACCAGCAGCATCAATAGCGAGAGCTCCTACGAGCAGTACTTC. Translating gives CTSSINSESSYEQYF.

This clonotype showed up just a few times. A read error may be the cause here, since a much bigger clone is one base away. The chain recombines TRBV27 with TRBJ2-7, with 8 bases lining up with TRBD1. Germline assignment: CDR1 MNHEY and CDR2 SMNVEV (reference sequence). This CDR3 is built from 13 residues. V lost 3 bases to trimming and J lost 4 bases; unmatched junction nucleotides: 2. The DNA of the CDR3 is TGTGCCAGCAGTTTTCAGGGGGCATACGAGCAGTACTTC. This codes for CASSFQGAYEQYF.

This clonotype was picked up many times. The junction departs from the called germline gene at one end, perhaps through a read error. CDR3 nucleotide sequence: TGTGCTAGCAGCCTGGGACAGGGCTATAATGAAAAACTGTTTTTT. Protein: CASSLGQGYNEKLFF. The chain links TRBV7-7 to TRBJ1-4; 9 bases are a match to TRBD1. Germline loops: CDR1 SSHAT, CDR2 FNYEAQ (reference sequence). The CDR3 is 15 amino acids.

V and J are TRBV6-4 and TRBJ1-2; tentatively, D is TRBD1 (5 bases). The CDR3 extends over 12 amino acids. Germline V gene data show CDR1 as MRHNA and CDR2 as SNTAGT. Trimming removed 3 bases at V and 5 bases at J, with 7 bases between. The CDR3 DNA reads TGTGCCAGCAGTGATCCAGGGTATGGCTACACCTTC. Translated, it gives CASSDPGYGYTF.

The chain carries TRBV5-6 and TRBJ1-2; TRBD1 is a possible D gene (5 bases). The V end was cut by 0 bases, the J end by 3 bases, with 9 bases between. This CDR3 contains 14 residues. Germline lookup yields CDR1 SGHDT and CDR2 YYEEEE. The CDR3 sequence is CASSLDRTYYGYTF. In nucleotides, the CDR3 is TGTGCCAGCAGCTTGGACAGGACCTACTATGGCTACACCTTC.

This clonotype was detected ten times or more. The rearrangement uses TRBV3-1 and TRBJ1-6; weak D call: TRBD1 (5 bases). Germline V lookup: CDR1 LGHDT, CDR2 YNNKEL (reference sequence). V was cut by 4 bases and J by 9 bases, with 19 bases left in between. The CDR3 has 16 residues. The CDR3 region is CASSPTRVGGGSPLHF. CDR3 bases: TGTGCCAGCAGCCCCACAAGGGTCGGCGGGGGTTCACCCCTCCACTTT.

There are many counts of this clonotype. The V gene is TRBV7-2, the J gene TRBJ2-5; D ambiguous. Trimming took 1 base from V and 5 from J, leaving 14 bases between them. The germline V gene encodes CDR1 SGHTA and CDR2 FQGNSA. The CDR3 is 15 amino acids. The CDR3 nucleotides are TGTGCCAGCAGCTTAGACTACCACATGGGTGAGACCCAGTACTTC. Translating gives CASSLDYHMGETQYF.